Below, 8 T cell receptor beta chains from the same sample are listed, as sequenced in a study of blood T cell repertoires in COVID-19. Here immunoSEQ multiplex PCR was the method, and the copy in TCRdb shows in-frame clones only, minus some. Of about 260,000 clones listed, 90% were seen once; the top ten hold over 3.5%. The sequencing sample was made of PBMCs or T cells enriched from blood (not recorded which). These receptors were collected from a woman aged 25 to 39 with acute COVID-19.

A remark on this clone: The same CDR3 is also encoded by other DNA sequences in this sample. V is TRBV19 and J is TRBJ1-1; D perhaps matches TRBD1 (6 bases). The germline V gene has CDR1 LNHDA and CDR2 SQIVND (reference sequence). The V gene lost 5 bases and the J gene lost 1 base, with 8 bases spanning the gap. The CDR3 sequence is 13 residues long. The CDR3 DNA reads as TGTGCCAGTAGTTTACAGGGGAACACTGAAGCTTTCTTT. Translating it yields CASSLQGNTEAFF.

The V gene is TRBV2, the J gene TRBJ1-5; D perhaps matches TRBD1 (6 bases). Per germline, CDR1 SNHLY and CDR2 FYNNEI. The CDR3 runs to 13 residues. V was shortened by 8 bases and J by 7 bases, with 15 bases between the two germline ends. For the CDR3, the DNA is TGTGCCAGCGTCCAGGGGTTGGACCAGCCCCAGCATTTT. It specifies CASVQGLDQPQHF.

V and J are TRBV11-3 and TRBJ2-2; unclear D gene. The CDR3 length is 14 residues. CDR1 SGHNT and CDR2 YENEEA come from the germline V gene. Trimming took off 1 base at V and 3 bases at J, with 6 bases between the two ends. The CDR3 sequence is CASSLGLDTGELFF. CDR3 bases: TGTGCCAGCAGCTTAGGCTTAGACACCGGGGAGCTGTTTTTT.

The chain uses TRBV18 and TRBJ2-4, with D possibly being TRBD2 (5 bases). Germline V gene data show CDR1 as KGHSH and CDR2 as LQKENI. Trimming took 5 bases from V and 0 from J, leaving 14 bases between them. The CDR3 totals 16 residues. CDR3 in DNA: TGTGCCAGCTCATCTAGCAGGTCTCTAGCCAAAAACATTCAGTACTTC. Encoded protein: CASSSSRSLAKNIQYF. Supplemented by reference TRBV18 and TRBJ2-4, the full variable domain reads NAGVMQNPRHLVRRRGQEARLRCSPMKGHSHVYWYRQLPEEGLKFMVYLQKENIIDESGMPKERFSAEFPKEGPSILRIQQVVRGDSAAYFCASSSSRSLAKNIQYFGAGTRLSVL.

The J gene is TRBJ2-5, the V gene TRBV7-9; 9 bases agree with TRBD2. Germline-derived CDR1 and CDR2 are SEHNR and FQNEAQ (reference sequence). The CDR3 extends over 15 amino acids. J lost 5 bases, V lost 2 bases, and 6 bases had no gene match. For the CDR3, the DNA is TGTGCCAGCAGCTTATTGATTAGCGGGAGTGAGACCCAGTACTTC. Amino acid sequence: CASSLLISGSETQYF.

This chain links TRBV7-8 with TRBJ2-1, with 8 bases fitting TRBD2. Germline trimming cut 0 bases from V and 2 bases from J; bases unmatched to any gene: 0. In germline, CDR1 is SGHVS, CDR2 FQNEAQ. CDR3 length equals 15 residues. As DNA, the CDR3 is TGTGCCAGCAGCTTAGCCGGGAGGGCCTACAATGAGCAGTTCTTC. Encoded protein: CASSLAGRAYNEQFF.

This chain joins TRBV19 and TRBJ1-4; D is uncertain. The V and J ends lost 3 bases and 5 bases respectively, with 10 bases between them. There are 14 residues in the CDR3. CDR1 LNHDA and CDR2 SQIVND come from the germline V gene (reference sequence). The CDR3 loop reads CASSILWENEKLFF. CDR3 coding DNA: TGTGCCAGTAGTATCCTGTGGGAGAATGAAAAACTGTTTTTT.

The sample holds one count of this clone. The chain is built from TRBV11-2 and TRBJ1-1; D ambiguous. V lost 1 base and J 1 base, leaving 7 bases between the germline ends. Germline assignment: CDR1 SGHAT and CDR2 FQNNGV. The CDR3 extends over 14 amino acids. The CDR3: CASSLGRRNTEAFF. CDR3 DNA: TGTGCCAGCAGCTTAGGTCGTCGGAACACTGAAGCTTTCTTT.